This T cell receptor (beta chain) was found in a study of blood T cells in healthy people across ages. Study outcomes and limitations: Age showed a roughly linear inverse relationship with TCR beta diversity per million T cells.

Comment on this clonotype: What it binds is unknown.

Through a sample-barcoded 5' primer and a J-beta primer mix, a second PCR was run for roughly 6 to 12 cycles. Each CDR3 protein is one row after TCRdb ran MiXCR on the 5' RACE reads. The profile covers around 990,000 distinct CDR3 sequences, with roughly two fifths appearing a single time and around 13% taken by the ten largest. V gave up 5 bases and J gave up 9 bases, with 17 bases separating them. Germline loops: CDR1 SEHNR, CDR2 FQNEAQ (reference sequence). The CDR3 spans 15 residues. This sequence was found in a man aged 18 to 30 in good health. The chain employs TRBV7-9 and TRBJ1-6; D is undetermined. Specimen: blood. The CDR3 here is CASSPDNFGGSPLHF. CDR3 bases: TGTGCCAGCAGCCCGGATAATTTCGGCGGTTCACCCCTCCACTTT. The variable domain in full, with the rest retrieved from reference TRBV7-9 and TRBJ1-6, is DTGVSQNPRHKITKRGQNVTFRCDPISEHNRLYWYRQTLGQGPEFLTYFQNEAQLEKSRLLSDRFSAERPKGSFSTLEIQRTEQGDSAMYLCASSPDNFGGSPLHFGNGTRLTVT.